This T cell receptor (beta chain) was captured in a study of T cell changes during pregnancy in multiple sclerosis. TCRdb keeps only in-frame clones here, not all; method: immunoSEQ multiplex PCR. The top ten clones hold less than 2.5% of a sample with fewer than 95,000 clones, 90% to 95% of them seen once. The TCR was taken from a female donor with multiple sclerosis, enrolled in a pregnancy study. This material consisted of peripheral blood, taken in the third trimester of pregnancy.

The CDR3 DNA follows: TGTGCCAGCAGCCAAGATCATAGAAAACTGTTTTTT. It is translated as CASSQDHRKLFF. The V call is TRBV14, the J call TRBJ1-4; the D is unclear. Between the trimmed V and J ends, which lost 0 bases and 10 bases, there was a span of 6 bases. CDR1 and CDR2 (germline): SGHDN, FVKESK. This CDR3 is 12 amino acids long.